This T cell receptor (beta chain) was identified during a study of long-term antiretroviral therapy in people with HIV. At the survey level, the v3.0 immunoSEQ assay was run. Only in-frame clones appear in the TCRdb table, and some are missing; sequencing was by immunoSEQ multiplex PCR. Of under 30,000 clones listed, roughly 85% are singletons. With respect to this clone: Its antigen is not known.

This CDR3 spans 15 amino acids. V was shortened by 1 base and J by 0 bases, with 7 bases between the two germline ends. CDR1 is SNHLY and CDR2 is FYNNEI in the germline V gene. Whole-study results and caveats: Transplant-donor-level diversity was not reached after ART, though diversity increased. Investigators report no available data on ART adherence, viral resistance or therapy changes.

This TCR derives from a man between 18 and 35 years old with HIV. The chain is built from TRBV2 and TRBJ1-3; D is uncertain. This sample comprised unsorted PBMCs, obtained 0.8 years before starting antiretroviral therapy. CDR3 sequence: CASSEGGVSGNTIYF. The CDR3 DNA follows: TGTGCCAGCAGTGAAGGGGGTGTCTCTGGAAACACCATATATTTT.